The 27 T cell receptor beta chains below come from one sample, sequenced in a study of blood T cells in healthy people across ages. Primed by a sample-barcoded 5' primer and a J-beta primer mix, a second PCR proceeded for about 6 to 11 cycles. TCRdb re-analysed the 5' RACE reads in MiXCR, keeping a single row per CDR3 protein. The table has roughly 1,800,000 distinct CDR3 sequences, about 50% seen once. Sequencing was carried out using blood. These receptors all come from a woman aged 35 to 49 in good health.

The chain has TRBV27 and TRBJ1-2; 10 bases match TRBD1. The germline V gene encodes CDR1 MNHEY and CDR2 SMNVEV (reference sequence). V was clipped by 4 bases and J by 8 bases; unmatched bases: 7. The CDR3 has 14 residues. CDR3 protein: CASSSRQGAEGYTF. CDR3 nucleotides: TGTGCCAGCAGTTCCAGACAGGGGGCGGAGGGCTACACCTTC.

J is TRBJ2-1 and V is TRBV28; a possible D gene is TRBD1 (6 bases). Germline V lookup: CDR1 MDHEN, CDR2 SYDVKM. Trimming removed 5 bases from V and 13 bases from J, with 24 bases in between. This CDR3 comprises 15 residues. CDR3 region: CASSLRDTQQETQFF. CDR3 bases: TGTGCCAGCAGTCTACGGGACACCCAGCAAGAGACCCAGTTCTTC.

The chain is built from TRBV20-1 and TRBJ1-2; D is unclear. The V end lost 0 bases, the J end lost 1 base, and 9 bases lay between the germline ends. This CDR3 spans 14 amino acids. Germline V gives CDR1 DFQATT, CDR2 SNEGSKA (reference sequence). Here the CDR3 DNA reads TGCAGTGCTAGAGATTCCGGTTATAACTATGGCTACACCTTC. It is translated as CSARDSGYNYGYTF.

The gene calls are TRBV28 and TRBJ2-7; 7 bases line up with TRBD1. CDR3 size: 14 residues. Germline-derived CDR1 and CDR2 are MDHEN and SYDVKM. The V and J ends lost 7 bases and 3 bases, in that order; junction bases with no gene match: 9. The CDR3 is CASTPGTVDYEQYF. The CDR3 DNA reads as TGTGCCAGCACCCCCGGGACAGTTGACTACGAGCAGTACTTC.

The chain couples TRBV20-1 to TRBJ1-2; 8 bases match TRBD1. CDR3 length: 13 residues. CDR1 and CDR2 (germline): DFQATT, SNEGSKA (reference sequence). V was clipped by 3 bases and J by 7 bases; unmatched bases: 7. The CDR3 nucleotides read TGCAGTGCTAGGGCCGGGACAGGTGGTGGCTACACCTTC. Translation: CSARAGTGGGYTF.

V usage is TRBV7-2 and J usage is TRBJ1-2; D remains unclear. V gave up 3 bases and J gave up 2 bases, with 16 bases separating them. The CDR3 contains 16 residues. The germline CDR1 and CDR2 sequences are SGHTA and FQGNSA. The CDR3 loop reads CASSFDLGRRNYGYTF. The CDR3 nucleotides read TGTGCCAGCAGCTTCGATTTGGGCAGGAGGAACTATGGCTACACCTTC. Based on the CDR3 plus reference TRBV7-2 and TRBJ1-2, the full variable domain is GAGVSQSPSNKVTEKGKDVELRCDPISGHTALYWYRQSLGQGLEFLIYFQGNSAPDKSGLPSDRFSAERTGGSVSTLTIQRTQQEDSAVYLCASSFDLGRRNYGYTFGSGTRLTVV.

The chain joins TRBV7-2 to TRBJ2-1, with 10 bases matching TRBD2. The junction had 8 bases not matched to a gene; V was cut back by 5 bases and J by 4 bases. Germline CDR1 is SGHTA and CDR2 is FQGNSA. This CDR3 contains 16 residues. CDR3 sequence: CASSKGLAQPYNEQFF. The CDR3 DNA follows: TGTGCCAGCAGCAAGGGACTAGCGCAGCCTTACAATGAGCAGTTCTTC.

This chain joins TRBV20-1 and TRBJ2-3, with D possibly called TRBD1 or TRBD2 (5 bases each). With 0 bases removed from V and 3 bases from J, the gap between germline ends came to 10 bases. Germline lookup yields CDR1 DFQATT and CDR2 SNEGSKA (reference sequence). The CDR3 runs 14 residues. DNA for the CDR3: TGCAGTGCTAGAGATCCAGGGAGTACAGATACGCAGTATTTT. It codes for CSARDPGSTDTQYF.

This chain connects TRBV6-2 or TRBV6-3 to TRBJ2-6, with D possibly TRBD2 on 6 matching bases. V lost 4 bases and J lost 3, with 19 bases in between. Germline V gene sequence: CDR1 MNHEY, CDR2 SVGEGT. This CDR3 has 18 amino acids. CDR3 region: CASSSQRRVQFGANVLTF. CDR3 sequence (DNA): TGTGCCAGCAGTTCCCAGCGGAGGGTTCAGTTTGGGGCCAACGTCCTGACTTTC.

The CDR3 region has the DNA TGTGCCAGCAGTTTGGTCGCAGGGCTAAGCACAGATACGCAGTATTTT. It specifies CASSLVAGLSTDTQYF. The chain combines TRBV27 with TRBJ2-3, with D maybe TRBD1 (5 bases). Germline loops: CDR1 MNHEY, CDR2 SMNVEV (reference sequence). This CDR3 has 16 residues. Trimming took off 3 bases at V and 0 bases at J, with 13 bases between the two ends.

CDR3: CTSSGGQDETQYF. DNA of the CDR3: TGCACCTCAAGTGGGGGACAAGACGAGACCCAGTACTTC. This rearrangement joins TRBV29-1 to TRBJ2-5; D is possibly TRBD1 (6 bases). CDR3 length equals 13 residues. Germline CDR1 SQVTM, CDR2 ANQGSEA.

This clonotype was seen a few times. The CDR3 loop reads CASSQEAASTDTQYF. CDR3 coding DNA: TGTGCCAGCAGCCAAGAAGCGGCTAGCACAGATACGCAGTATTTT. The chain recombines TRBV4-2 with TRBJ2-3; tentatively, D is TRBD2 (5 bases). Trimming shortened V by 0 bases and J by 0 bases, and 7 bases separated the two germline ends. Germline lookup yields CDR1 LGHNA and CDR2 YNFKEQ. The CDR3 has 15 amino acids.

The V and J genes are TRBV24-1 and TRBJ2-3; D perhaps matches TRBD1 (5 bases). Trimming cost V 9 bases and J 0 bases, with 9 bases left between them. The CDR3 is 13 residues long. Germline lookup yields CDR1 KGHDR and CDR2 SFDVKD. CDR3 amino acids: CATGGASTDTQYF. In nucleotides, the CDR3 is TGTGCCACCGGTGGGGCCAGCACAGATACGCAGTATTTT.

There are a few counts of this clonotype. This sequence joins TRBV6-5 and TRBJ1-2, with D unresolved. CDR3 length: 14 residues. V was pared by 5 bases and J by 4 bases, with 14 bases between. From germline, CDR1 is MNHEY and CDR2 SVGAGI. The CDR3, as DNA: TGTGCCAGCAGTCGCCACCCGGTACTCTATGGCTACACCTTC. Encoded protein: CASSRHPVLYGYTF.

The CDR3 loop reads CASSRGGGSYEQYF. The CDR3 region has the DNA TGTGCCAGCTCTCGGGGAGGGGGCTCCTACGAGCAGTACTTC. The chain links TRBV6-5 to TRBJ2-7, with a tentative D call TRBD2 (7 bases). Deletions cut 8 bases from V and 0 bases from J, with 14 bases between. Germline V lookup: CDR1 MNHEY, CDR2 SVGAGI. The CDR3 loop spans 14 amino acids.

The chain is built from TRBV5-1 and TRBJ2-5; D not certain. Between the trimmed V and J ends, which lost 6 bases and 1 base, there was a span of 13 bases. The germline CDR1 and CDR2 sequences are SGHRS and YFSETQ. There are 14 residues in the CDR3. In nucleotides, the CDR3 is TGCGCCAGCAATCGGCAGGCCTCCCAAGAGACCCAGTACTTC. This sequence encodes CASNRQASQETQYF.

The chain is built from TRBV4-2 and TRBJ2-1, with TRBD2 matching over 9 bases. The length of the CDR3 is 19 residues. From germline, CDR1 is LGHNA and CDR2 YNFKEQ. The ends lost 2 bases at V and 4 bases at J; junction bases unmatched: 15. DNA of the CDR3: TGTGCCAGCAGCCAACAGGAGTTGCTTCTAGCGGGAAGATACAATGAGCAGTTCTTC. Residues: CASSQQELLLAGRYNEQFF.

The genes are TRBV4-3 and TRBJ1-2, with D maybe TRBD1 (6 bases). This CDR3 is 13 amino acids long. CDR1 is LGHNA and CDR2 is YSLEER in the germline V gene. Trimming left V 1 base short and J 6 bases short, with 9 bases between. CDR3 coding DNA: TGCGCCAGCAGCCAAGTGGGACAAGATGGCTACACCTTC. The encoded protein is CASSQVGQDGYTF.

CDR3 sequence: CASSLGQGRPMNTEAFF. The CDR3 coding sequence is TGCGCCAGCAGCTTGGGACAGGGGCGCCCCATGAACACTGAAGCTTTCTTT. J is TRBJ1-1 and V is TRBV5-1, with 8 bases that match TRBD1. CDR3 length: 17 residues. The ends lost 0 bases at V and 0 bases at J; junction bases unmatched: 7. Germline lookup yields CDR1 SGHRS and CDR2 YFSETQ.

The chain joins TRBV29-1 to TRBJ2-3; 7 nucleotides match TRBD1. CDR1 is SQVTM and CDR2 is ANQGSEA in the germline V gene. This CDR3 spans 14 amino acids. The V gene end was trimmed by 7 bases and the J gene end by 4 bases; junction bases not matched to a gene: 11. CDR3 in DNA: TGCAGCGGCTACCTAGACAGGGAACCAGATACGCAGTATTTT. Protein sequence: CSGYLDREPDTQYF.

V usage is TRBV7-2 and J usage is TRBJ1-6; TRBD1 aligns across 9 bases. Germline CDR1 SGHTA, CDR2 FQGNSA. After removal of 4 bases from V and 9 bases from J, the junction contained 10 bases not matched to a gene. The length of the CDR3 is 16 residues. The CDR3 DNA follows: TGTGCCAGCAGCTCCCCGTTAGGGACAGGGTTTTCACCCCTCCACTTT. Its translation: CASSSPLGTGFSPLHF.

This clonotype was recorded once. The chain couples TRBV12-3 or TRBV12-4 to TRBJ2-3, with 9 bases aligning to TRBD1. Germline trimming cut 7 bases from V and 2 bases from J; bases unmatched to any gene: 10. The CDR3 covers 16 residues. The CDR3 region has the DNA TGTGCCAGCAAAACCGGGACAGGGTTTACCACAGATACGCAGTATTTT. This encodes CASKTGTGFTTDTQYF.

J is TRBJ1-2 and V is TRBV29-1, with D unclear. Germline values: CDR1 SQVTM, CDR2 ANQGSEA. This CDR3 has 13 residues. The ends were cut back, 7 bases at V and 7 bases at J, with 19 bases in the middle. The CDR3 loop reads CSATIELSGGYTF. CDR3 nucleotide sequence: TGCAGCGCCACTATAGAACTAAGTGGTGGCTACACCTTC.

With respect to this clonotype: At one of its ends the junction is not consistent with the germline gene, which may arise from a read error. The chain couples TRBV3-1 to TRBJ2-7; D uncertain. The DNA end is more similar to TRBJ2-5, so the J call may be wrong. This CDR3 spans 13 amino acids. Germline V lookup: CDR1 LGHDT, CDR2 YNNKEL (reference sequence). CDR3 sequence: CAGRRDTSETQYF. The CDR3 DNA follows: TGTGCCGGCAGACGTGACACTTCTGAGACCCAGTACTTC.

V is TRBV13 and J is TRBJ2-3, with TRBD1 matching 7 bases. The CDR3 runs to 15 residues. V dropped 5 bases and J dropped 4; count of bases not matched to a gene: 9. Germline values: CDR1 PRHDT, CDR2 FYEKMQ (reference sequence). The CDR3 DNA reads TGTGCCAGCAGCCCCAGACAGGGCTGGCCAGATACGCAGTATTTT. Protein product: CASSPRQGWPDTQYF.

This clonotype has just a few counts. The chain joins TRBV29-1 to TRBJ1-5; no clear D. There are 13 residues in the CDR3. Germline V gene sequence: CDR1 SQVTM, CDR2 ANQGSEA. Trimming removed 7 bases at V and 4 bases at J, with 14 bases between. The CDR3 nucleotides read TGCAGCGCTGGGGAGGTTGGGAATCAGCCCCAGCATTTT. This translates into CSAGEVGNQPQHF. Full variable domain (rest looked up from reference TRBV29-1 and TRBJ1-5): SAVISQKPSRDICQRGTSLTIQCQVDSQVTMMFWYRQQPGQSLTLIATANQGSEATYESGFVIDKFPISRPNLTFSTLTVSNMSPEDSSIYLCSAGEVGNQPQHFGDGTRLSIL.

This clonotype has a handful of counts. The DNA of the CDR3 is TGTGCCAGCAGTCCTCCGGGACAGACAGCCTACGAGCAGTACTTC. It translates to CASSPPGQTAYEQYF. This chain uses TRBV6-6 with TRBJ2-7; 7 bases line up with TRBD1. V was pared by 5 bases and J by 2 bases, with 9 bases of the junction left unmatched. Germline loops: CDR1 MNHNY, CDR2 SVGAGI (reference sequence). The CDR3 covers 15 residues.